This T cell receptor beta chain was recovered during a study of radiotherapy plus CTLA-4 blockade in lung cancer. As for the study in general: Of all patients, around 20% responded objectively and 25% to 40% showed disease control.

Assay used: immunoSEQ multiplex PCR; TCRdb lists only in-frame clones, some missing. The sample has 85,000 to 95,000 clones; approximately 78% are singletons. General study findings and limits: Response, reportedly, was best predicted by interferon-beta along with early blood T cell clone dynamics. Peripheral blood showed expansion of tumor-derived TCR clones after radiotherapy and ipilimumab.

Germline-derived CDR1 and CDR2 are MDHEN and SYDVKM. V was trimmed by 8 bases and J by 9 bases, leaving 20 bases between them. This CDR3 comprises 14 residues. This clone was detected a few times. Its antigen remains unknown. Those with chemo-refractory metastatic non-small-cell lung cancer were treated with focal radiation combined with CTLA-4 blockade using ipilimumab. This specimen was peripheral blood, taken from a patient treated with radiotherapy plus ipilimumab. This receptor was taken from a human donor with non-small cell lung cancer that progressed on radiotherapy plus ipilimumab. The chain employs TRBV28 and TRBJ2-4; D may correspond to TRBD1 or TRBD2 (7 bases each). CDR3 residues: CASLDREGGGIQYF. The CDR3 DNA follows: TGTGCCAGCCTTGACAGGGAAGGGGGGGGCATTCAGTACTTC.